Below, 8 T cell receptor beta chains from the same sample are listed, as sequenced in a study of CD8 T cells in Susac syndrome. The authors reverse transcribed 0.5 to 1 ug RNA with random hexamers. TCRdb processed the immunoSEQ multiplex PCR reads anew with MiXCR; each CDR3 protein has one entry. This table holds 150,000 to 160,000 distinct CDR3 sequences, 85% to 95% found once. The sequencing sample was made of CD8+ T cells from PBMCs. These receptors were taken from a human donor with multiple sclerosis.

This clonotype was observed a single time. This chain uses TRBV12-3 or TRBV12-4 with TRBJ1-2; D is ambiguous. CDR3 length: 12 amino acids. The V end lost 2 bases, the J end lost 6 bases, and 7 bases lay between the germline ends. CDR3 in amino acids: CASSLLIDGYTF. CDR3 coding DNA: TGTGCCAGCAGTTTACTTATCGATGGCTACACCTTC.

This chain uses TRBV2 with TRBJ2-7; D call uncertain. CDR1 is SNHLY and CDR2 is FYNNEI in the germline V gene. V was trimmed by 3 bases and J by 4 bases, leaving 7 bases between them. The CDR3 runs 12 residues. The CDR3 DNA reads TGTGCCAGCAGTGATGCAAGTTACGAGCAGTACTTC. Its translation: CASSDASYEQYF.

The chain is built from TRBV7-9 and TRBJ2-1; no reliable D call. Germline V lookup: CDR1 SEHNR, CDR2 FQNEAQ (reference sequence). The CDR3 totals 11 residues. V lost 5 bases to trimming and J lost 8 bases, with 7 bases between them. CDR3 sequence reads: CASSKVDEQFF. DNA of the CDR3: TGTGCCAGCAGCAAAGTTGATGAGCAGTTCTTC.

The genes are TRBV5-1 and TRBJ1-1, with 10 bases fitting TRBD1. The CDR3 has 13 amino acids. From germline, CDR1 is SGHRS and CDR2 YFSETQ. The J segment lost 4 bases and the V segment lost 3 bases, leaving 0 bases of the junction unmatched. The CDR3 loop reads CASSWTGGTEAFF. The CDR3 coding sequence is TGCGCCAGCAGCTGGACAGGGGGCACTGAAGCTTTCTTT. The complete variable domain, with remaining parts taken from reference TRBV5-1 and TRBJ1-1, reads KAGVTQTPRYLIKTRGQQVTLSCSPISGHRSVSWYQQTPGQGLQFLFEYFSETQRNKGNFPGRFSGRQFSNSRSEMNVSTLELGDSALYLCASSWTGGTEAFFGQGTRLTVV.

The J gene is TRBJ1-2, the V gene TRBV6-5; weak D call: TRBD1 (6 bases). Germline V lookup: CDR1 MNHEY, CDR2 SVGAGI. Trimming took off 2 bases at V and 7 bases at J, with 11 bases between the two ends. The CDR3 is 13 residues long. CDR3 residues: CASSYTGTAGYTF. The CDR3 DNA reads as TGTGCCAGCAGTTACACAGGGACCGCTGGCTACACCTTC.

V and J are TRBV6-6 and TRBJ1-5; 8 bases agree with TRBD1. This CDR3 has 15 residues. Per the germline V gene, CDR1 is MNHNY and CDR2 is SVGAGI (reference sequence). J was trimmed by 5 bases and V by 0 bases; bases with no gene match: 3. DNA of the CDR3: TGTGCCAGCAGTTACTCGGTACAGGGGGATCAGCCCCAGCATTTT. Translating it yields CASSYSVQGDQPQHF.

This clonotype was recorded only once. The genes are TRBV27 and TRBJ2-5; 7 positions agree with TRBD2. The ends lost 6 bases at V and 5 bases at J; junction bases unmatched: 9. From germline, CDR1 is MNHEY and CDR2 SMNVEV (reference sequence). CDR3 length equals 14 residues. The CDR3: CASSLTSLRETQYF. CDR3 DNA: TGTGCCAGCAGCCTGACTAGCTTAAGGGAGACCCAGTACTTC.

The chain has TRBV12-5 and TRBJ2-2, with 9 bases that match TRBD1. The germline V gene has CDR1 LGHNT and CDR2 FRNRAP. This CDR3 comprises 16 residues. J lost 4 bases, V lost 6 bases, and 9 bases had no gene match. For the CDR3, the DNA is TGTGCTAGTGGACCTTCCGGGACAGGGAGCACCGGGGAGCTGTTTTTT. This translates into CASGPSGTGSTGELFF.